Below are 19 T cell receptor beta chains sequenced from a single sample in a study of T-cell memory formation after mild COVID-19. TCRdb ran MiXCR on the 5' RACE reads and lists one entry per CDR3 protein. The profile shows approximately 88,000 distinct CDR3 sequences, roughly 25% of them singletons. The sample was PBMCs or a T cell subset sorted from them (not recorded which). These receptors originate from a man younger than 35 who had mild COVID-19 (a few samples of this study predate the infection). Cell type and time point are not known.

This clonotype occurred a few times. The chain couples TRBV4-3 to TRBJ2-2; D gene uncertain. The CDR3 is made up of 13 amino acids. Trimming pared 1 base from V and 6 bases from J, leaving 6 bases between. The V gene's germline CDR1 is LGHNA and CDR2 YSLEER. The DNA for the CDR3 is TGCGCCAGCAGCCAAGGCCGGGCCGGGGAGCTGTTTTTT. Translation: CASSQGRAGELFF.

The V call is TRBV7-8, the J call TRBJ2-3; D unclear. V was shortened by 5 bases and J by 1 base, with 10 bases between the two germline ends. Germline CDR1 is SGHVS and CDR2 is FQNEAQ. The CDR3 runs 14 residues. The CDR3 DNA follows: TGTGCCAGCAGCCCCGGTGGACGCACAGATACGCAGTATTTT. Translated, it gives CASSPGGRTDTQYF.

This clonotype appeared a few times. The J gene is TRBJ1-5, the V gene TRBV4-1; 10 bases match TRBD1. V was clipped by 1 base and J by 4 bases; unmatched bases: 1. The CDR3 covers 15 residues. The germline V gene encodes CDR1 MGHRA and CDR2 YSYEKL. The CDR3 DNA reads as TGCGCCAGCAGCCAAGCGGGACAGGGGAATCAGCCCCAGCATTTT. Its translation: CASSQAGQGNQPQHF.

There are a few counts of this clonotype. DNA of the CDR3: TGTGCCAGCAGCGTTATGGCCGGGGAGCTGTTTTTT. This gives the protein CASSVMAGELFF. The V call is TRBV7-9, the J call TRBJ2-2; unclear D gene. The CDR3 runs to 12 residues. Germline CDR1 is SEHNR and CDR2 is FQNEAQ (reference sequence). V was cut by 5 bases and J by 6 bases, with 7 bases left in between.

The chain carries TRBV12-3 or TRBV12-4 and TRBJ1-2; 9 bases line up with TRBD1. The CDR3 loop spans 14 amino acids. Trimming removed 3 bases from V and 4 bases from J; junction bases left unmatched: 3. CDR3 DNA sequence: TGTGCCAGCAGTTTTGGACAGGGGTTCTATGGCTACACCTTC. It encodes CASSFGQGFYGYTF.

V is TRBV7-9 and J is TRBJ1-2; D is ambiguous. Germline V gives CDR1 SEHNR, CDR2 FQNEAQ (reference sequence). The CDR3 extends over 14 amino acids. Trimming left V 0 bases short and J 7 bases short, with 12 bases between. The DNA for the CDR3 is TGTGCCAGCAGCTTAGCGTTCACAGCTCCTGGCTACACCTTC. Its protein is CASSLAFTAPGYTF.

The V and J genes are TRBV6-2 or TRBV6-3 and TRBJ2-3; TRBD2 agrees at 11 bases. The CDR3 has 22 residues. V shed 6 bases, J shed 0 bases, and the junction held 23 bases outside the gene matches. Per the germline V gene, CDR1 is MNHEY and CDR2 is SVGEGT. The CDR3, as DNA: TGTGCCAGCAGCACTATGCGACCTAGCGGGGGGCTTGACTACATCAGCACAGATACGCAGTATTTT. Translation: CASSTMRPSGGLDYISTDTQYF.

CDR3: CASSLEVVYNEQFF. The CDR3 region has the DNA TGTGCCAGCAGTTTAGAGGTAGTCTACAATGAGCAGTTCTTC. The J gene is TRBJ2-1, the V gene TRBV12-3 or TRBV12-4, with no clear D. CDR3 size: 14 residues. Trimming cost V 1 base and J 3 bases, with 7 bases left between them.

This chain joins TRBV5-6 and TRBJ1-5; maybe TRBD1 (6 bases). The CDR3 covers 13 residues. Germline CDR1 and CDR2: SGHDT and YYEEEE. The V and J ends lost 4 bases and 7 bases respectively, with 12 bases between them. The CDR3 DNA sequence: TGTGCCAGCAGCCCGGGGGGGCGACAGCCCCAGCATTTT. Translated: CASSPGGRQPQHF.

This clonotype came up a few times. The chain couples TRBV12-3 or TRBV12-4 to TRBJ2-3; D may be TRBD1 (5 bases). The V end lost 3 bases, the J end lost 3 bases, and 10 bases lay between the germline ends. This CDR3 has 14 residues. The CDR3 nucleotides read TGTGCCAGCAGTTTCCAGGGTAGGACAGATACGCAGTATTTT. It specifies CASSFQGRTDTQYF.

The chain links TRBV24-1 to TRBJ2-7; D is undetermined. Trimming took 7 bases from V and 3 from J, leaving 9 bases between them. The CDR3 has 12 amino acids. CDR1 and CDR2 (germline): KGHDR, SFDVKD. CDR3 sequence (DNA): TGTGCCACCAGGGTCTCCCTCTACGAGCAGTACTTC. This translates into CATRVSLYEQYF.

V usage is TRBV6-5 and J usage is TRBJ2-7; 7 bases are shared with TRBD2. Germline loops: CDR1 MNHEY, CDR2 SVGAGI. The CDR3 sequence is 16 residues long. The J segment lost 4 bases and the V segment lost 0 bases, leaving 9 bases of the junction unmatched. The CDR3 sequence is CASSYSIGLVGYEQYF. CDR3 DNA sequence: TGTGCCAGCAGTTACTCGATTGGACTAGTAGGGTACGAGCAGTACTTC.

This clonotype appeared once. The chain joins TRBV7-2 to TRBJ1-1, with no clear D. V lost 1 base and J lost 0, with 9 bases in between. Germline V gives CDR1 SGHTA, CDR2 FQGNSA. This CDR3 comprises 15 residues. The CDR3: CASSLERTVNTEAFF. The CDR3 nucleotides are TGTGCCAGCAGCTTAGAAAGGACGGTGAACACTGAAGCTTTCTTT.

This clonotype was picked up a small number of times. The chain couples TRBV7-2 to TRBJ2-3; a possible D gene is TRBD2 (5 bases). Germline CDR1 and CDR2: SGHTA and FQGNSA. V lost 5 bases to trimming and J lost 4 bases, with 25 bases between them. The CDR3 is 18 residues long. CDR3 DNA sequence: TGTGCCAGCAGCAACCCCGGACTCACTTATACCCTCGCAGATACGCAGTATTTT. Protein sequence: CASSNPGLTYTLADTQYF.

The chain recombines TRBV11-2 with TRBJ1-3; D gene ambiguous. CDR1 is SGHAT and CDR2 is FQNNGV in the germline V gene. V was cut by 0 bases and J by 0 bases, with 12 bases left in between. The length of the CDR3 is 17 residues. The CDR3 nucleotides read TGTGCCAGCAGCTTAGATTTTAGGACCTACTCTGGAAACACCATATATTTT. This codes for CASSLDFRTYSGNTIYF. The whole variable domain, remainder taken from reference TRBV11-2 and TRBJ1-3, is EAGVAQSPRYKIIEKRQSVAFWCNPISGHATLYWYQQILGQGPKLLIQFQNNGVVDDSQLPKDRFSAERLKGVDSTLKIQPAKLEDSAVYLCASSLDFRTYSGNTIYFGEGSWLTVV.

The rearrangement links TRBV29-1 to TRBJ2-7; 7 nucleotides line up with TRBD1. V gave up 4 bases and J gave up 2 bases; unmatched junction bases: 5. The germline V gene has CDR1 SQVTM and CDR2 ANQGSEA. This CDR3 is built from 13 residues. This chain's CDR3 is CSVAQGQTYEQYF. The CDR3 DNA reads as TGCAGCGTTGCCCAGGGACAGACCTACGAGCAGTACTTC.

The rearrangement uses TRBV10-3 and TRBJ1-1; D possibly corresponds to TRBD1 (6 bases). The CDR3 is made up of 13 amino acids. From germline, CDR1 is ENHRY and CDR2 SYGVKD. Trimming cost V 5 bases and J 8 bases, with 15 bases left between them. CDR3 residues: CAISKVDSQEAFF. Here the CDR3 DNA reads TGTGCCATCAGTAAAGTGGACAGCCAAGAAGCTTTCTTT.

This clonotype has a handful of counts. This rearrangement joins TRBV7-9 to TRBJ2-5; 14 bases align to TRBD2. Germline V lookup: CDR1 SEHNR, CDR2 FQNEAQ (reference sequence). This CDR3 region has 17 residues. Unmatched junction bases numbered 9, after V lost 5 bases and J lost 4 bases. In DNA form, the CDR3 reads TGTGCCAGCAGCGGACGTTGGACTAGCGGGGGGTCAGAGACCCAGTACTTC. Its protein is CASSGRWTSGGSETQYF.

This clonotype was detected only once. The chain is built from TRBV9 and TRBJ2-7; TRBD1 is a possible D gene (5 bases). Germline lookup yields CDR1 SGDLS and CDR2 YYNGEE. The CDR3 consists of 14 residues. The V and J ends lost 0 bases and 5 bases respectively, with 12 bases between them. The CDR3 DNA reads as TGTGCCAGCAGCGTAGAGGGCAGGGTAGACGAGCAGTACTTC. Translated: CASSVEGRVDEQYF.